Listed here is a single TCR beta chain. Samples had at least 7 million PBMCs isolated from them. A second roughly 6 to 11 cycle PCR used barcoded and J-beta primers. One entry per CDR3 protein, called by TCRdb with MiXCR from the 5' RACE reads. The sample has around 990,000 distinct CDR3 sequences, roughly 24% seen once; the top ten hold around 0.75%. These data originate in a study of blood T cells in healthy people across ages. CDR1 and CDR2 from the germline V gene are SGHAT and FQNNGV. Deletions cut 0 bases from V and 9 bases from J, with 6 bases between. CDR3 length equals 12 residues. The sample was also linked to a second study, of T cells of mothers and their children. From that second work: A primer called M1S, used in the second PCR, added sample barcodes and 2-4 random nucleotides. Researchers found no T cell clones that were persistent and microchimeric.

The receptor was derived from a girl aged 2 to 10 in good health. Sequencing was performed on blood. The chain couples TRBV11-2 to TRBJ2-1; D is unclear. CDR3 amino acids: CASSLDLIEQFF. CDR3 sequence (DNA): TGTGCCAGCAGCTTAGATCTGATTGAGCAGTTCTTC.